The source of this T cell receptor beta chain is a study of blood T cell repertoires in COVID-19 (dated by TCRdb to 2020 to 2022). Notes on the research overall: Collaborator samples came from the United States, Italy and Spain and covered acute and convalescent phases of COVID-19. Subjects who had been exposed to COVID-19, were actively infected with it, or had recovered from it provided the deeply sampled blood TCRbeta repertoires that made up the dataset. Sample metadata almost always included a de-identified subject ID, COVID-19 status, age in years and sex. The prospective study material was composed of cDNA or gDNA derived from T cells, B-cell-depleted T cells, or PBMCs. Where HLA class I and class II types were available, the types were taken from metadata supplied by the sample provider, not from assay-based typing. A freely available public database, intended as a resource for researchers studying the immune response to SARS-CoV-2, is where the repertoires were released. Samples were obtained from the ongoing ImmuneRACE study (first 160 participants) and from 1,200 or so subjects provided by 6 global collaborators. Overall results and qualifications from the work: Clinical and demographic metadata were provided uncurated, with the amount varying by source and participant.

CDR1 and CDR2 are read off the germline V gene (reference sequence) as GTSNPN and SVGIG. From its cysteine to its phenylalanine, the CDR3 spans 17 amino acids. The sequence is cut down to CDR3 DNA, 51 bases in frame from base 1. Germline trimming: 3 bases from V, 7 bases from J; junction bases outside gene matches: 14. Enrolling through a virtual design, the prospective study's participants ranged in age from about 18 to 100 years and lived across roughly 23 United States geographic areas. In the prospective study, cohorts were assigned on the basis of participant-reported clinical history obtained from a screening survey and a study questionnaire. ImmuneRACE Cohort 3 recovered participants were defined by two consecutive negative NP/OP PCR tests, healthcare professional clearance, or symptom resolution. In the prospective study, whole blood, serum and a nasopharyngeal or oropharyngeal swab were collected from each participant by mobile phlebotomists. Prospective study participants could optionally give additional blood draws and questionnaires over an approximately 2-month period. Before DNA extraction, blood samples from the prospective study were shipped at room temperature or frozen.

Concerning this clone: The specificity of this receptor is unknown. No base quality information exists; no much larger clone differs at one position.

TCRbeta CDR3 regions were amplified from genomic DNA using the immunoSEQ Assay, a bias-controlled multiplex PCR. The authors' pipeline ran thus. Nucleated cell counts per sample were estimated from amplification of reference gene primers within the assay. Sequence reads were collapsed and filtered to measure the absolute abundance of every unique TCRbeta CDR3 rearrangement. For each sample, productive Simpson clonality was calculated as the square root of Simpson's diversity index over productive rearrangements. Entries here come from immuneACCESS through TCRdb and include only in-frame sequences with V and J called. Some clones fail to appear in such tables; in the studies checked, an unresolved V gene covers under half of the shortfall, and the cause of the remainder is unknown. The V and J calls and the clone size are those of that table, but D and trimming were determined from the DNA. The sample contains 180,000 or so clones, approximately 88% of them found a single time. The ten largest clones represent over 10% of the sample.

The material sequenced was PBMCs or T cells enriched from blood (not recorded which). This sequence uses TRBV30 and TRBJ1-4; a stretch of 10 junction bases matches TRBD1. This clonotype was sampled from an older woman who had recovered from COVID-19. Here the CDR3 is given as CAWSGRPPGTGVEKLFF. The sequenced DNA: TGTGCCTGGAGCGGTAGGCCCCCCGGGACAGGGGTTGAAAAACTGTTTTTT.